The rows below give T cell receptor beta chains drawn from one sample of a study of T cell responses to AZD1222 COVID-19 vaccine. Produced via immunoSEQ multiplex PCR; TCRdb's table is partial and in-frame only. Among 120,000 to 150,000 clones listed, about nine tenths were seen once. This material consisted of peripheral blood, taken 28 days after the second AZD1222 dose. The origin of the receptors is an adult who received the AZD1222 COVID-19 vaccine. Each CDR3 is given with its conserved first and last residue. A D gene is named only where the DNA matches it firmly. Not all rows give a size; the values are once, few, many and, for expanded clones, a class.

abundance	v_gene	j_gene	d_gene	CDR3aa	CDR3nt
.	TRBV9	TRBJ2-1	.	CASSPTTGSSYNEQFF	TGTGCCAGCAGCCCCACAACAGGGAGCTCCTACAATGAGCAGTTCTTC
once	TRBV27	TRBJ2-7	TRBD1	CASSLIGGAVYEQYF	TGTGCCAGCAGTTTGATAGGGGGCGCTGTCTACGAGCAGTACTTC
.	TRBV6-5	TRBJ2-5	.	CASSYGGDETQYF	TGTGCCAGCAGTTACGGAGGGGACGAGACCCAGTACTTC
.	TRBV5-6	TRBJ2-5	TRBD1	CASSLGTGNQETQYF	TGTGCCAGCAGCTTGGGGACAGGGAACCAAGAGACCCAGTACTTC
.	TRBV27	TRBJ2-1	TRBD2	CASKTSAGNEQFF	TGTGCCAGCAAAACTAGCGCTGGGAATGAGCAGTTCTTC
.	TRBV9	TRBJ2-3	TRBD2	CASSMRTSGRTDTQYF	TGTGCCAGCAGCATGCGGACTAGCGGGAGGACAGATACGCAGTATTTT
.	TRBV27	TRBJ1-1	.	CASREGNTEAFF	TGTGCCAGCAGGGAGGGGAACACTGAAGCTTTCTTT
.	TRBV27	TRBJ2-7	.	CASSSLSSYEQYF	TGTGCCAGCAGTTCCCTGAGCTCCTACGAGCAGTACTTC
.	TRBV7-9	TRBJ1-3	.	CASSLGQVAVAGNTIYF	TGTGCCAGCAGCTTAGGCCAGGTTGCGGTGGCTGGAAACACCATATATTTT
.	TRBV10-3	TRBJ2-1	.	CAISTPGNSYNEQFF	TGTGCCATCAGTACTCCAGGTAACTCCTACAATGAGCAGTTCTTC
.	TRBV19	TRBJ1-2	TRBD1	CASNQHPTDRGWYGYTF	TGTGCCAGTAACCAGCACCCTACAGACAGGGGTTGGTATGGCTACACCTTC
.	TRBV4-3	TRBJ2-7	TRBD1	CASSRGQGDYEQYF	TGCGCCAGCAGCCGCGGACAGGGGGACTACGAGCAGTACTTC
.	TRBV25-1	TRBJ2-1	.	CASSPRGGGVRSYNEQFF	TGTGCCAGCAGTCCCCGTGGGGGAGGAGTAAGGTCCTACAATGAGCAGTTCTTC
.	TRBV7-8	TRBJ2-1	TRBD1	CASSLVTGGGNEQFF	TGTGCCAGCAGCCTGGTTACAGGGGGAGGCAATGAGCAGTTCTTC
.	TRBV14	TRBJ2-3	.	CASKRGDLTDTQYF	TGTGCCAGTAAAAGGGGTGATCTCACAGATACGCAGTATTTT
.	TRBV27	TRBJ2-7	.	CASSSLRNYEQYF	TGTGCCAGCAGTTCCCTCAGGAACTACGAGCAGTACTTC
few	TRBV11-3	TRBJ2-7	TRBD1	CASSSGQGDHEQYF	TGTGCCAGCAGCTCAGGACAGGGCGACCACGAGCAGTACTTC
.	TRBV18	TRBJ1-5	.	CASSPGENQPQHF	TGTGCCAGCTCACCAGGGGAAAATCAGCCCCAGCATTTT
.	TRBV6-1	TRBJ1-6	.	CASSEGPSSYNSPLHF	TGTGCCAGCAGTGAGGGGCCGAGCTCCTATAATTCACCCCTCCACTTT
.	TRBV10-3	TRBJ1-1	.	CAIRFRENTEAFF	TGTGCCATCAGATTCCGGGAGAACACTGAAGCTTTCTTT
.	TRBV19	TRBJ2-5	TRBD2	CAPRGKGLAEKMYQETQYF	TGTGCCCCCAGGGGCAAGGGACTAGCGGAAAAAATGTACCAAGAGACCCAGTACTTC
.	TRBV3-1/TRBV3-2	TRBJ2-7	.	CASSQGGFFTPYEQYF	TGTGCCAGCAGCCAAGGAGGGTTTTTTACCCCCTACGAGCAGTACTTC
once	TRBV18	TRBJ1-1	TRBD1	CASSPPRGRGTEAFF	TGTGCCAGCTCACCACCTAGGGGGCGCGGCACTGAAGCTTTCTTT
.	TRBV11-3	TRBJ2-1	TRBD2	CASSSPRTSGNEQFF	TGTGCCAGCAGCTCCCCGCGGACTAGCGGCAATGAGCAGTTCTTC
.	TRBV10-3	TRBJ1-5	TRBD1	CAISESTGASNQPQHF	TGTGCCATCAGTGAGTCGACAGGGGCGAGCAATCAGCCCCAGCATTTT
.	TRBV12-3/TRBV12-4	TRBJ2-1	.	CASSLGAGEQFF	TGTGCCAGCAGTTTAGGGGCTGGTGAGCAGTTCTTC
once	TRBV5-4	TRBJ2-3	.	CASSLDTDTQYF	TGTGCCAGCAGCTTAGACACAGATACGCAGTATTTT
.	TRBV4-3	TRBJ2-7	.	CASSQDHASEQYF	TGCGCCAGCAGCCAAGATCACGCTTCCGAGCAGTACTTC
.	TRBV7-2	TRBJ1-3	.	CASSGGHGNTIYF	TGTGCCAGCAGCGGGGGTCATGGAAACACCATATATTTT
once	TRBV27	TRBJ1-5	TRBD1	CASSFGGQGHQPQHF	TGTGCCAGCAGTTTTGGGGGACAGGGCCATCAGCCCCAGCATTTT
.	TRBV5-1	TRBJ1-1	TRBD1	CASSSFTGGTEAFF	TGCGCCAGCAGCTCCTTTACAGGGGGGACTGAAGCTTTCTTT
few	TRBV5-1	TRBJ1-6	.	CASSLEGWPYNSPLHF	TGCGCCAGCAGCTTGGAGGGTTGGCCCTATAATTCACCCCTCCACTTT
.	TRBV9	TRBJ2-2	TRBD1	CASSGLTSGQGAAGELFF	TGTGCCAGCAGCGGACTTACCTCGGGACAGGGGGCAGCCGGGGAGCTGTTTTTT
.	TRBV12-3/TRBV12-4	TRBJ1-6	.	CASSLDPSPLHF	TGTGCCAGCAGTTTAGATCCTTCACCCCTCCACTTT
.	TRBV4-1	TRBJ2-6	.	CASSQPAPSGANVLTF	TGCGCCAGCAGCCAGCCCGCCCCCTCTGGGGCCAACGTCCTGACTTTC
.	TRBV6-6	TRBJ1-2	TRBD1	CASSYPQGAGRGYTF	TGTGCCAGCAGTTACCCCCAGGGGGCGGGTCGTGGCTACACCTTC
once	TRBV5-1	TRBJ1-4	TRBD1	CASTNQGQGGEKLFF	TGCGCCAGCACTAACCAGGGACAGGGTGGGGAAAAACTGTTTTTT
.	TRBV27	TRBJ2-1	TRBD2	CASSKPGLVGQSEQFF	TGTGCCAGCAGTAAACCGGGACTAGTGGGCCAGAGTGAGCAGTTCTTC
.	TRBV30	TRBJ2-7	.	CAWSVGGHYEQYF	TGTGCCTGGAGTGTTGGGGGGCACTACGAGCAGTACTTC
once	TRBV12-5	TRBJ2-1	.	CASGRSDRDNEQFF	TGTGCTAGTGGGCGGAGTGACAGAGACAATGAGCAGTTCTTC
few	TRBV14	TRBJ1-6	.	CASSLQTLSPLHF	TGTGCCAGCAGCCTCCAGACCCTCTCACCCCTCCACTTT
.	TRBV14	TRBJ2-7	TRBD1	CASSLRDSRYEQYF	TGTGCCAGCAGCCTACGGGACAGCCGGTACGAGCAGTACTTC
.	TRBV19	TRBJ2-2	TRBD1	CASRPPTGKPTGELFF	TGTGCCAGTAGACCCCCGACAGGGAAACCCACCGGGGAGCTGTTTTTT
.	TRBV5-1	TRBJ2-7	.	CASTFGYEQYF	TGCGCCAGCACCTTTGGGTACGAGCAGTACTTC
few	TRBV5-4	TRBJ1-4	TRBD1	CASSIQGAKEKLFF	TGTGCCAGCAGCATACAGGGGGCAAAAGAAAAACTGTTTTTT
once	TRBV5-1	TRBJ2-1	.	CASSLGPKGNEQFF	TGCGCCAGCAGCTTGGGGCCAAAGGGGAATGAGCAGTTCTTC
.	TRBV9	TRBJ2-7	.	CASSGGQTPYEQYF	TGTGCCAGCAGCGGGGGACAAACCCCGTACGAGCAGTACTTC
.	TRBV5-4	TRBJ2-7	TRBD1	CASSSRFGQGYEQYF	TGTGCCAGCAGCTCAAGGTTTGGACAGGGCTACGAGCAGTACTTC
once	TRBV29-1	TRBJ1-2	TRBD1	CSAETGANGYTF	TGCAGCGCGGAGACAGGGGCCAATGGCTACACCTTC
once	TRBV28	TRBJ1-1	.	CASSLLMTGDAFF	TGTGCCAGCAGTCTACTCATGACAGGTGACGCTTTCTTT
.	TRBV4-3	TRBJ2-1	TRBD2	CASSQESGRAGSEQFF	TGCGCCAGCAGCCAGGAGAGCGGGAGGGCCGGAAGTGAGCAGTTCTTC
.	TRBV27	TRBJ1-1	.	CASSGRPGVDTEAFF	TGTGCCAGCAGTGGCCGGCCGGGGGTTGACACTGAAGCTTTCTTT
.	TRBV19	TRBJ1-1	.	CASSIDPTRVGSTEAFF	TGTGCCAGTAGTATAGACCCGACACGGGTCGGGAGCACTGAAGCTTTCTTT